This TCR beta chain is drawn from a study of T cell responses to AZD1222 COVID-19 vaccine. Germline loops: CDR1 KGHSH, CDR2 LQKENI. V was pared by 4 bases and J by 0 bases, with 12 bases between. CDR3 size: 16 residues. Only in-frame clones appear in the TCRdb table, and some are missing; sequencing was by immunoSEQ multiplex PCR. This sample has around 120,000 clones, with 70% to 90% found just once. Whole-study findings and limits: At baseline, just a handful of AZD1222 recipients tested seropositive.

This clone has just one count. As yet, its antigen is unknown. The TCR originated in an adult in good health. The J gene is TRBJ1-4, the V gene TRBV18; D is unresolved. This specimen consisted of peripheral blood, obtained on day 0 of AZD1222 vaccination. The CDR3 loop is CASSLLTLATNEKLFF. The CDR3 DNA follows: TGTGCCAGCTCACTTCTGACACTTGCAACTAATGAAAAACTGTTTTTT.